The 13 T cell receptor beta chains below come from one sample, sequenced in a study of OX40 agonist ivuxolimab in advanced cancers. Here immunoSEQ multiplex PCR was the method, and the copy in TCRdb shows in-frame clones only, minus some. The sample holds 40,000 to 60,000 clones, roughly 90% seen once. The specimen comprised CD4+ or CD8+ T cells sorted from blood, sampled in a trial of the OX40 agonist ivuxolimab. All receptors derive from an adult with an advanced solid tumor such as melanoma, head and neck, liver or kidney cancer.

This rearrangement joins TRBV6-5 to TRBJ2-3; D may be TRBD1 (6 bases). Trimming removed 6 bases from V and 1 base from J, with 14 bases in between. The CDR3 covers 15 residues. Germline values: CDR1 MNHEY, CDR2 SVGAGI. This CDR3 is CASSLLTGGTDTQYF. The CDR3 nucleotides read TGTGCCAGCAGCCTCCTGACAGGCGGCACAGATACGCAGTATTTT.

This rearrangement joins TRBV5-6 to TRBJ1-2; D is perhaps TRBD1 (5 bases). V was pared by 4 bases and J by 4 bases, with 14 bases between. Germline V lookup: CDR1 SGHDT, CDR2 YYEEEE. The CDR3 is made up of 14 amino acids. CDR3 amino acids: CASSPFGGGYGYTF. The DNA of the CDR3 is TGTGCCAGCAGCCCGTTCGGCGGGGGCTATGGCTACACCTTC.

This chain uses TRBV5-4 with TRBJ2-1; 9 bases match TRBD2. V shed 3 bases and J 5 bases; nucleotides not matched to a gene: 6. The V gene's germline CDR1 is SGHNT and CDR2 YYREEE (reference sequence). This CDR3 comprises 15 residues. CDR3 loop: CASSSGTSTDNEQFF. CDR3 DNA: TGTGCCAGCAGCTCCGGGACTAGCACGGACAATGAGCAGTTCTTC. Full variable domain (rest looked up from reference TRBV5-4 and TRBJ2-1): ETGVTQSPTHLIKTRGQQVTLRCSSQSGHNTVSWYQQALGQGPQFIFQYYREEENGRGNFPPRFSGLQFPNYSSELNVNALELDDSALYLCASSSGTSTDNEQFFGPGTRLTVL.

The V gene is TRBV7-3, the J gene TRBJ2-5; D uncertain. CDR3 length equals 12 residues. V was pared by 5 bases and J by 5 bases, with 9 bases between. Germline-derived CDR1 and CDR2 are SGHTA and FQGTGA. In DNA, the CDR3 is TGTGCCAGCAGCCCTAACGGGGAGACCCAGTACTTC. The encoded protein is CASSPNGETQYF.

This rearrangement joins TRBV21-1 to TRBJ2-5; the table calls TRBD1, which could not be checked here. Matching the DNA end better, TRBJ2-7 makes the J call doubtful. TRBV21-1 has pseudogene status. This CDR3 spans 13 amino acids. The CDR3 reads CASSKVGQSEQYF. CDR3 bases: TGTGCCAGCAGCAAAGTTGGACAGAGCGAGCAGTACTTC.

The chain uses TRBV30 and TRBJ2-1, with 10 bases that match TRBD2. CDR3 length: 15 amino acids. From germline, CDR1 is GTSNPN and CDR2 SVGIG (reference sequence). V dropped 4 bases and J dropped 5; count of bases not matched to a gene: 8. The chain's CDR3 is CAWMGGTSGDNEQFF. CDR3 sequence (DNA): TGTGCCTGGATGGGGGGAACTAGCGGGGACAATGAGCAGTTCTTC.

DNA for the CDR3: TGTGCCAGCAGCCCACAGGGGACCTGGGGAAACACCATATATTTT. Amino acids: CASSPQGTWGNTIYF. The V and J genes are TRBV9 and TRBJ1-3; TRBD1 matches at 7 bases. J lost 4 bases, V lost 4 bases, and 8 bases had no gene match. The CDR3 loop spans 15 amino acids. CDR1 and CDR2 (germline): SGDLS, YYNGEE. The whole variable domain, remainder taken from reference TRBV9 and TRBJ1-3, is DSGVTQTPKHLITATGQRVTLRCSPRSGDLSVYWYQQSLDQGLQFLIQYYNGEERAKGNILERFSAQQFPDLHSELNLSSLELGDSALYFCASSPQGTWGNTIYFGEGSWLTVV.

V and J are TRBV2 and TRBJ1-2, with D tentatively TRBD1 (6 bases). V shed 2 bases and J shed 5 bases, with 12 bases lying between them. This CDR3 has 14 residues. Germline CDR1 reads SNHLY; CDR2 reads FYNNEI. The CDR3 nucleotides are TGTGCCAGCAGTGAACAGGGGCGCCCTTATGGCTACACCTTC. It codes for CASSEQGRPYGYTF.

The chain is built from TRBV5-1 and TRBJ1-4; perhaps TRBD1 as D (5 bases). Germline V gene lookup returns CDR1 SGHRS and CDR2 YFSETQ. Deletions cut 5 bases from V and 0 bases from J, with 11 bases between. This CDR3 comprises 15 residues. Here the CDR3 DNA reads TGCGCCAGCAGGAATCGACAGACAACTAATGAAAAACTGTTTTTT. It specifies CASRNRQTTNEKLFF.

The V and J genes are TRBV5-1 and TRBJ2-5, with 13 bases lining up with TRBD2. Germline trimming cut 0 bases from V and 1 base from J; bases unmatched to any gene: 3. CDR1 and CDR2 from the germline V gene are SGHRS and YFSETQ. This CDR3 has 17 amino acids. Written as DNA, the CDR3 is TGCGCCAGCAGCTTGGTTCGGACTAGCGGGGGCCAAGAGACCCAGTACTTC. Protein product: CASSLVRTSGGQETQYF.

As DNA, the CDR3 is TGTGCCAGTAGTGTCAGGGGGCACAATCAGCCCCAGCATTTT. It yields the protein CASSVRGHNQPQHF. The rearrangement links TRBV19 to TRBJ1-5, with 8 bases lining up with TRBD1. The germline V gene encodes CDR1 LNHDA and CDR2 SQIVND (reference sequence). The CDR3 loop spans 14 amino acids. The V gene end was trimmed by 5 bases and the J gene end by 3 bases; junction bases not matched to a gene: 3.

The genes are TRBV21-1 and TRBJ1-2. TRBV21-1 has pseudogene status. The CDR3 loop spans 14 amino acids. The CDR3 reads CASSNGLGNYGYTF. The DNA of the CDR3 is TGTGCCAGCAGCAATGGGTTGGGAAACTATGGCTACACCTTC.

This sequence joins TRBV10-2 and TRBJ2-7, with TRBD1 matching 8 bases. The V gene's germline CDR1 is WSHSY and CDR2 SAAADI. V trimming: 0 bases; J trimming: 2 bases; junction bases outside the gene matches: 6. This CDR3 has 16 amino acids. CDR3 sequence reads: CASSESLGQGAYEQYF. The CDR3 coding sequence is TGCGCCAGCAGTGAGTCTTTAGGACAGGGAGCCTACGAGCAGTACTTC.